The clone carrying this T cell receptor beta chain was counted only a few times. The data were obtained in a study of patients and donors after allogeneic stem cell transplantation. TCRdb analysed the RT-PCR reads with MiXCR anew, one entry per CDR3 protein. The sample records about 210,000 distinct CDR3 sequences, 38% being singletons. CDR1 is LGHNA and CDR2 is YNFKEQ in the germline V gene. The V and J ends lost 3 bases and 10 bases respectively, with 15 bases between them. The CDR3 totals 13 residues. The sequenced sample was blood, either unsorted or a sorted T cell fraction (not recorded which). V gene TRBV4-2 combines with J gene TRBJ1-1; no clear D gene. This sequence was found in a human donor who was either an allogeneic HSCT recipient or a stem cell or donor lymphocyte infusion donor (not recorded which). It is not recorded whose cells these are; they may come from a transplant donor. The DNA of the CDR3 is TGTGCCAGCAGCCAGGAGGGTCTACGGGGAGCTTTCTTT. Amino acids: CASSQEGLRGAFF.